The clone carrying this T cell receptor beta chain was counted once. This sample stems from a study of blood T cell repertoires in COVID-19. Turning to the study itself: Some COVID-19 samples were acute and others convalescent; all came from the United States, Italy and Spain. T cells, B-cell-depleted T cells, or PBMCs provided the cDNA or gDNA that served as material.

The CDR3 contains 13 residues. V lost 6 bases and J lost 2, with 10 bases in between. The method was immunoSEQ multiplex PCR; TCRdb's version includes in-frame clones alone and lacks a portion of them. This sample yields 200,000 to 250,000 clones, of which roughly 90% are seen a single time; over 1.5% belongs to the top ten. J is TRBJ1-2 and V is TRBV12-3 or TRBV12-4; D is possibly TRBD1 (6 bases). Sequences were obtained from peripheral blood. The clonotype originates from a man aged 65 to 79 with acute or convalescent COVID-19. The CDR3 sequence is CASRPQGNYGYTF. CDR3 nucleotides: TGTGCCAGCAGACCCCAGGGGAACTATGGCTACACCTTC.